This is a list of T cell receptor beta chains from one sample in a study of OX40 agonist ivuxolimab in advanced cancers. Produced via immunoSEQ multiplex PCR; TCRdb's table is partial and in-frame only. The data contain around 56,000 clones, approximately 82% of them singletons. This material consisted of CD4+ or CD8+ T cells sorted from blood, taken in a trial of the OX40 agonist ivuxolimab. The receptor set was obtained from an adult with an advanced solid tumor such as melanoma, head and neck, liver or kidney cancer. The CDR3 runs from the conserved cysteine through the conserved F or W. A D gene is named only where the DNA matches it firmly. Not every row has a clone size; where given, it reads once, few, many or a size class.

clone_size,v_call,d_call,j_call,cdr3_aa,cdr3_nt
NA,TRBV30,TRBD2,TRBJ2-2,CAWRRTSGRSLF,TGTGCCTGGAGGCGGACTAGCGGGAGATCCCTTTTT
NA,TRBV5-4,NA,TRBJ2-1,CASSLEGNEQFF,TGTGCCAGCAGCTTGGAAGGTAATGAGCAGTTCTTC
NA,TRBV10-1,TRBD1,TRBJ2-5,CASSELTGAEETQYF,TGCGCCAGCAGTGAGCTGACAGGGGCGGAAGAGACCCAGTACTTC
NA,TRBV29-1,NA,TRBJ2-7,CSGTTIPGGEQYF,TGCAGCGGCACCACTATCCCAGGTGGCGAGCAGTACTTC
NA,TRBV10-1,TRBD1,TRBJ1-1,CASSEDRGTEAFF,TGCGCCAGCAGTGAAGACAGGGGGACTGAAGCTTTCTTT
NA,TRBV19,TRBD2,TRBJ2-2,CASSIRSGRTTGELFF,TGTGCCAGTAGTATCCGTAGCGGGAGGACAACCGGGGAGCTGTTTTTT
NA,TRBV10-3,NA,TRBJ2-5,CAITGGLGETQYF,TGTGCCATCACCGGCGGATTGGGAGAGACCCAGTACTTC
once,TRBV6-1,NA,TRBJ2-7,CASSAQWNSYEQYF,TGTGCCAGCAGTGCGCAGTGGAACTCCTACGAGCAGTACTTC
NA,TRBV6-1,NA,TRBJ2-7,CASTTTGNYEQYF,TGTGCCAGCACCACCACAGGGAACTACGAGCAGTACTTC
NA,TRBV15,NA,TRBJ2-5,CATSLIAYQETQYF,TGTGCCACCAGCCTTATCGCGTACCAAGAGACCCAGTACTTC
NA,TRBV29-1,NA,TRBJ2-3,CSVERGTSNPDTQYF,TGCAGCGTTGAAAGGGGAACATCGAACCCAGATACGCAGTATTTT
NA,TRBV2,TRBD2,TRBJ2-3,CASSPSGRWADTQYF,TGTGCCAGCAGCCCTAGCGGGAGATGGGCAGATACGCAGTATTTT
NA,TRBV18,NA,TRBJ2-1,CASSPGALSYNEQFF,TGTGCCAGCTCACCGGGCGCGCTCTCCTACAATGAGCAGTTCTTC
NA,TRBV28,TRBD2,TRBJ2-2,CASSLTSGSRSITGHTGELFF,TGTGCCAGCAGTCTGACTAGCGGGAGTAGGTCTATCACGGGGCACACCGGGGAGCTGTTTTTT
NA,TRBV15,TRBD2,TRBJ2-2,CATSSGTTSTGELFF,TGTGCCACCAGCAGCGGGACTACAAGCACCGGGGAGCTGTTTTTT
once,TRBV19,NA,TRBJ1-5,CASSTPADTNQPQHF,TGTGCCAGTAGTACCCCGGCAGATACCAATCAGCCCCAGCATTTT
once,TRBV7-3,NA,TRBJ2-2,CASSLGAGSTGELFF,TGTGCCAGCAGCTTAGGGGCAGGGAGCACCGGGGAGCTGTTTTTT
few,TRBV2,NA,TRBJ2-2,CASSYPPAGELFF,TGTGCCAGCAGCTACCCGCCCGCCGGGGAGCTGTTTTTT
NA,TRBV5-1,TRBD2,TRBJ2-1,CASSLVIAGGNNEQFF,TGCGCCAGCAGCTTGGTTATAGCGGGAGGGAACAATGAGCAGTTCTTC
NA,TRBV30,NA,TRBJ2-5,CAWRQETQYF,TGTGCCTGGAGGCAAGAGACCCAGTACTTC
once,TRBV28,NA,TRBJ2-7,CASSPQTGLYEQYF,TGTGCCAGCAGTCCGCAGACAGGCCTCTACGAGCAGTACTTC
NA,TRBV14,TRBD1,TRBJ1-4,CASSPTGSSEKLFF,TGTGCCAGCAGCCCGACAGGGAGTAGTGAAAAACTGTTTTTT
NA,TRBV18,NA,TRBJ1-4,CARYLLGGEKLFF,TGTGCCAGGTATCTCTTGGGAGGTGAAAAACTGTTTTTT
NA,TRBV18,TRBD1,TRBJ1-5,CASSSRDRTHSNQPQHF,TGTGCCAGCTCGTCCCGGGACAGGACACATAGCAATCAGCCCCAGCATTTT